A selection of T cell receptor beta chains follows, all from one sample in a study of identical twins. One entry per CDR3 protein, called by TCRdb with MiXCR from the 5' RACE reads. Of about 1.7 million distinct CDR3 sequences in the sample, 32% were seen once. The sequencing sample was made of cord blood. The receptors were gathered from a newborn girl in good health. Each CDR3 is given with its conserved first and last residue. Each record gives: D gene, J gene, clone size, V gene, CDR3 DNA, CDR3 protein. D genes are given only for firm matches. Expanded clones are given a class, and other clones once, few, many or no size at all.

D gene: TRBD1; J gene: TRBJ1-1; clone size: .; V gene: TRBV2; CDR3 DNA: TGTGCCAGCATCACCCAGGGGGCGCGGAACACTGAAGCTTTCTTT; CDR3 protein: CASITQGARNTEAFF
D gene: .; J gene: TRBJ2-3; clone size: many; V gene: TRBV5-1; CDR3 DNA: TGCGCCAGCAGCTTCATCGGATCTAGCACAGATACGCAGTATTTT; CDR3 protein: CASSFIGSSTDTQYF
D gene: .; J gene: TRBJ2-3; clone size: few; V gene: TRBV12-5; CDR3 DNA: TGTGCTAGTGCGGTAGGTAGCACAGATACGCAGTATTTT; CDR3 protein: CASAVGSTDTQYF
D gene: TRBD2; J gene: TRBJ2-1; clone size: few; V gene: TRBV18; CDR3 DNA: TGTGCCAGCTCATTAAACGGACTAGCGGAGTACAATGAGCAGTTCTTC; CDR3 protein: CASSLNGLAEYNEQFF
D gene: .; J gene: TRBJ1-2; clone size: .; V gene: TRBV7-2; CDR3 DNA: TGTGCCAGCAGCTTGGAAGCTGGCTTGAGCTATGGCTACACCTTC; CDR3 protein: CASSLEAGLSYGYTF
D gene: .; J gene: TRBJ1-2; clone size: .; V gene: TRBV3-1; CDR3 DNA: TGTGCCAGCAGCCAAACCAGGAGAAACTACACCTTC; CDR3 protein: CASSQTRRNYTF
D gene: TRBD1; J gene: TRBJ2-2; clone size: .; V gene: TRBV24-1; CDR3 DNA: TGTGCCACCAGTGCGAGCGAGGGACAGGGTTACACCGGGGAGCTGTTTTTT; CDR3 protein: CATSASEGQGYTGELFF
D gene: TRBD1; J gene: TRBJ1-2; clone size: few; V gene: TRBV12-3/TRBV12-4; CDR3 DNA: TGTGCCAGCAGTTTTAGAACTCCGGGACAGGGAAGTAAAGGCTACACCTTC; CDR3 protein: CASSFRTPGQGSKGYTF
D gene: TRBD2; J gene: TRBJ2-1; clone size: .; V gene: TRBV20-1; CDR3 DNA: TGCAGTGCCAACCCCGTAGCGGGAGCCTACAATGAGCAGTTCTTC; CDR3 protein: CSANPVAGAYNEQFF
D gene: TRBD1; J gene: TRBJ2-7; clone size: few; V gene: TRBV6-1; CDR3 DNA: TGTGCCAGCAGAGGACAGGGGGTCTACGAGCAGTACTTC; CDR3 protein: CASRGQGVYEQYF
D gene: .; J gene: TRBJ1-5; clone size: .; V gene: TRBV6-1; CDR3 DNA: TGTGCCAGTTCAGGGGTTTTCAGCAATCAGCCCCAGCATTTT; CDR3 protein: CASSGVFSNQPQHF
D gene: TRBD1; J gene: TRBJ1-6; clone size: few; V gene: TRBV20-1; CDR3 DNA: TGCAGCCACCAAACCGGGACAGGGAATTCACCCCTCCACTTT; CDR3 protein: CSHQTGTGNSPLHF
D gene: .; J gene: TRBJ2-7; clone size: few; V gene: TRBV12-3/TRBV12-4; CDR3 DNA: TGTGCCAGCAGTACAACAGGAGAAAGCTCCTACGAGCAGTACTTC; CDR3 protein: CASSTTGESSYEQYF
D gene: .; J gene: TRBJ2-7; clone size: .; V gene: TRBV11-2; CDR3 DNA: TGTGCCAGCAGCTCGACCCAGGGCAAATACGAGCAGTACTTC; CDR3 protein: CASSSTQGKYEQYF
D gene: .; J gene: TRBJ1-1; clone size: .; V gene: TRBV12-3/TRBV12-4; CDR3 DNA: TGTGCCAGCAGTTGGGGACACTATAACACTGAAGCTTTCTTT; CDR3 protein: CASSWGHYNTEAFF
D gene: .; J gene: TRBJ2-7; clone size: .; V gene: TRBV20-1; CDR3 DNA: TGCAGTGCTCCCTACGCGTTAGCGGCGGCAGATACGCAGTACTTC; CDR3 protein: CSAPYALAAADTQYF
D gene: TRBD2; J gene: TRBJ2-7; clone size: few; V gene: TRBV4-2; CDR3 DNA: TGTGCCAGCAGCCAAGCAACTAGCGGGGGGAGGTACGAGCAGTACTTC; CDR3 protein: CASSQATSGGRYEQYF
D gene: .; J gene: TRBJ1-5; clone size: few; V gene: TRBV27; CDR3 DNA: TGTGCCAGCAAAGGTCAGGGAGCGGGCAATCAGCCCCAGCATTTT; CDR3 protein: CASKGQGAGNQPQHF
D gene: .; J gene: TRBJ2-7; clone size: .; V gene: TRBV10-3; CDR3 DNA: TGTGCCATCAGTGATTCCGGGGTAGCGGCCTACGAGCAGTACTTC; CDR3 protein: CAISDSGVAAYEQYF
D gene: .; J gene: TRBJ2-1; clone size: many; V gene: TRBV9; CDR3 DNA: TGTGCCAGCAGCCCTCTAGCAGGCGAGCAGTTCTTC; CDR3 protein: CASSPLAGEQFF
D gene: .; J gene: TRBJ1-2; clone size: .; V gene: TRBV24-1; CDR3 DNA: TGTGCCACCAGTGACTGGCAGGGCGGTGACTATGGCTACACCTTC; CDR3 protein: CATSDWQGGDYGYTF
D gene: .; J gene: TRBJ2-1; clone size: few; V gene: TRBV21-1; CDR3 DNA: TGTGCCAGCAGCAAGGAGCGGGGGAGCTCCTACAATGAGCAGTTCTTC; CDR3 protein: CASSKERGSSYNEQFF
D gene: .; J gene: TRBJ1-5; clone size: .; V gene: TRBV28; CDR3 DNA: TGTGCCAGCAAGGGGGGGGCAAGAAGCAATCAGCCCCAGCATTTT; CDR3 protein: CASKGGARSNQPQHF
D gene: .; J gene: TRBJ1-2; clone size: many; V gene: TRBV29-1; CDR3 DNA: TGCAGCGTTACCGGGACAAACTATGGCTACACCTTC; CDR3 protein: CSVTGTNYGYTF
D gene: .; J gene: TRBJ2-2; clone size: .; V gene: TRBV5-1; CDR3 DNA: TGCGCCAGCAGCTTGGCCCCCGCAGGGCACACCGGGGAGCTGTTTTTT; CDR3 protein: CASSLAPAGHTGELFF
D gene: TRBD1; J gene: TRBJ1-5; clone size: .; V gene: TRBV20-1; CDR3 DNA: TGCAGTGCTGAACCCGGGACAGGGGATCAGCCCCAGCATTTT; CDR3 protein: CSAEPGTGDQPQHF
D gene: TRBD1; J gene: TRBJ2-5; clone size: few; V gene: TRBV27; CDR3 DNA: TGTGCCAGCAGTTTAAGACGGGACAGGGTAGAGACCCAGTACTTC; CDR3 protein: CASSLRRDRVETQYF